In this sample, the clone carrying this TCR beta chain turned up once. Clones were sequenced by immunoSEQ multiplex PCR, and TCRdb holds only the in-frame ones, with some missing. The sample holds 150,000 to 200,000 clones, more than 75% seen once. CDR1 is SGHTA and CDR2 is FQGTGA in the germline V gene. Trimming shortened V by 5 bases and J by 6 bases, and 17 bases separated the two germline ends. The CDR3 is made up of 15 amino acids. One Seattle source followed patients from active infection through their disease course. This record comes from a study of blood T cell repertoires in COVID-19. Study information: Samples came from the United States, Italy and Spain, spanning acute and convalescent COVID-19. Nucleic acid was either cDNA or gDNA, and it came from T cells, B-cell-depleted T cells, or PBMCs.

Sequencing used peripheral blood. The chain joins TRBV7-3 to TRBJ2-1; D perhaps matches TRBD2 (5 bases). The sequence was obtained from a woman aged 40-49 years with COVID-19, enrolled during active disease. CDR3 region: CASSLWGAGGNEQFF. Here the CDR3 DNA reads TGTGCCAGCAGCCTCTGGGGAGCCGGAGGCAATGAGCAGTTCTTC.